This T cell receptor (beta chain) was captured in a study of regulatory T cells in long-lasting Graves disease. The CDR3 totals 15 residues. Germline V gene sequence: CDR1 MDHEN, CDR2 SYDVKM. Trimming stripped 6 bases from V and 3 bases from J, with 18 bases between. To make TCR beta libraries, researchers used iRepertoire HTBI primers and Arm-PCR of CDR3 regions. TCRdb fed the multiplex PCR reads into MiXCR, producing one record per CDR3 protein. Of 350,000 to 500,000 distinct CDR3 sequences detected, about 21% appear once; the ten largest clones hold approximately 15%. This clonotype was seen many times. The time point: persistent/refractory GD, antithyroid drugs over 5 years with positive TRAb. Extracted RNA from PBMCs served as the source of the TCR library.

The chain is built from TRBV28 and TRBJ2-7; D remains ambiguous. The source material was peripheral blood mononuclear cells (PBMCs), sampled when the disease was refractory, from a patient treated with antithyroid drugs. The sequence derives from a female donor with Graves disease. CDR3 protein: CASSRRAESNYEQYF. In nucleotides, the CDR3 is TGTGCCAGCAGCCGCCGGGCTGAATCAAACTACGAGCAGTACTTC. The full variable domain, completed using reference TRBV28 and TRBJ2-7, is DVKVTQSSRYLVKRTGEKVFLECVQDMDHENMFWYRQDPGLGLRLIYFSYDVKMKEKGDIPEGYSVSREKKERFSLILESASTNQTSMYLCASSRRAESNYEQYFGPGTRLTVT.